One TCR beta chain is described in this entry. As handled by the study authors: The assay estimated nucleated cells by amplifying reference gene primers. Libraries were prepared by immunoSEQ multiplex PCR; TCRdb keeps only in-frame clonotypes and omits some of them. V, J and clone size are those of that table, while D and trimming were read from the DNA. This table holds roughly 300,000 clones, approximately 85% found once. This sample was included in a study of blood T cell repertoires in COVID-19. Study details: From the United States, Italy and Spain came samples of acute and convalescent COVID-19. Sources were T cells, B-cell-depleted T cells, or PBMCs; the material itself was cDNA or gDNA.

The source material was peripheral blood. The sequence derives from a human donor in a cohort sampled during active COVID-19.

CDR3 bases: TGTGCCAGCAGCGTACGACAGGTTGCCGTCCATGGCTACACCTTC. Translation gives CASSVRQVAVHGYTF. The rearrangement links TRBV14 to TRBJ1-2, with TRBD1 as a possible D gene (6 bases). With 5 bases removed from V and 6 bases from J, the gap between germline ends came to 19 bases. The length of the CDR3 is 15 residues. Germline V gene data show CDR1 as SGHDN and CDR2 as FVKESK.